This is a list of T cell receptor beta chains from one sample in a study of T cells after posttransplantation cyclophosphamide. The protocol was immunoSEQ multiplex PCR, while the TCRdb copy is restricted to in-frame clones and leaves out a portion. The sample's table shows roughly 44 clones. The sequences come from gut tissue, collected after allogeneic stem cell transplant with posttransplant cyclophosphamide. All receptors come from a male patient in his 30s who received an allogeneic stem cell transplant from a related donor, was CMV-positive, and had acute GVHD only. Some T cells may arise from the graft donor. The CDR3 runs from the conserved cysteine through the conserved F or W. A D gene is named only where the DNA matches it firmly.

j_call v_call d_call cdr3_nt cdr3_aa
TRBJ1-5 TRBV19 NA TGTGCCAGTAGTATAGATGCGGAGCGCGGTCTGACCCAGCATTTT CASSIDAERGLTQHF
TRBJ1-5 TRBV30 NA TGTGCCTGGAGTGGGGGGCGGGATCAGCCCCAGCATTTT CAWSGGRDQPQHF
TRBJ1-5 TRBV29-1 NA TGCAGCGCTGAGGGGGGGCCGAATCAGCCCCAGCATTTT CSAEGGPNQPQHF
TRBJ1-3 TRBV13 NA TGTGCCAGCAGCTTTCGGACAGCCTCTGGAAACACCATATATTTT CASSFRTASGNTIYF
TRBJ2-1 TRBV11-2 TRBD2 TGTGCCAGCAGTTGGCCGGGACTAGCCTCCTTTAATGAGCAGTTCTTC CASSWPGLASFNEQFF
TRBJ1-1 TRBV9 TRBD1 TGTGCCAGCAGCCCCCGGGACAGCCTTGAAGCTTTCTTT CASSPRDSLEAFF
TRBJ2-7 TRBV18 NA TGTGCCAGCTCACCGACCCAGGGGTTAACATCCTCCTACGAGCAGTACTTC CASSPTQGLTSSYEQYF
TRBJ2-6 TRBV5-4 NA TGTGCCAGCTTAAAACTCGTAACCAGACAAAGTCGGGCCAACGTCCTGACTTTC CASLKLVTRQSRANVLTF
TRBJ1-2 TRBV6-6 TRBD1 TGTGCCAGCAGTTACGGGACAGGGGTGGACTATGGCTACACCTTC CASSYGTGVDYGYTF
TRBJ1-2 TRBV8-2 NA TGTGGCAGTCGCAACCCTCATAGCCGAAAGACCTATGGCTACACCTTC CGSRNPHSRKTYGYTF
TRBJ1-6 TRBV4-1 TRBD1 TGCGCCAGTAAGTTGGGACAGAGAAATAATTCACCCCTCCACTTT CASKLGQRNNSPLHF
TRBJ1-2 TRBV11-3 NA TGTGCCAGCAGCTCTTGTGTTCGACTCGGAAAGACCTATGGCTACACCTTC CASSSCVRLGKTYGYTF
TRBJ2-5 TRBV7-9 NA TGTGCCAGCAGCCAGGGGTTCCGGGGAGAGCAGTACTTC CASSQGFRGEQYF
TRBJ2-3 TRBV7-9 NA TGTGCCAGCAGCCCACCGACGGGGGAGAGGGATACGCAGTATTTT CASSPPTGERDTQYF
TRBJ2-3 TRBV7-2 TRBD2 TGTGCCAGCAGCCTGACTAGCGGGGGGCCCGGAGCGCAGTATTTT CASSLTSGGPGAQYF
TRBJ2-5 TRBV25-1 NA TGTGCCAGCAGTGAATCCGGGAGACTCGGCCGTGCCCAGTACTTC CASSESGRLGRAQYF
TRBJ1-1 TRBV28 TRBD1 TGTGCCAGCAGAAATGACAGGGCGGACACTGAAGCTTTCTTT CASRNDRADTEAFF
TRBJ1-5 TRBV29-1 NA TGCAGCGCTGAGGGGGGGCCGAATCAGCCACAGCATTTT CSAEGGPNQPQHF
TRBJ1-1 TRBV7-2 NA TGTGCCAGCAGCCCGAGGACAGTAGAAGCTTTCTTT CASSPRTVEAFF